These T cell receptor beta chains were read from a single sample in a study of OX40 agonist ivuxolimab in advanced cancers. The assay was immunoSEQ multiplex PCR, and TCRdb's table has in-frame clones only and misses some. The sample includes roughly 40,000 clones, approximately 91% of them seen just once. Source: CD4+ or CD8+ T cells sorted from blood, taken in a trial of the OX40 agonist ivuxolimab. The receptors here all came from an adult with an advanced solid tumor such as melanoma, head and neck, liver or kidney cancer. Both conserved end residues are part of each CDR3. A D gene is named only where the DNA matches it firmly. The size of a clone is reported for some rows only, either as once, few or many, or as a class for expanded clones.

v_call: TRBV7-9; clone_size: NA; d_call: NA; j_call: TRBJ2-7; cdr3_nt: TGTGCCAGCAAAATGACCGGTATGAGCTACGAGCAGTACTTC; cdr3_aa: CASKMTGMSYEQYF
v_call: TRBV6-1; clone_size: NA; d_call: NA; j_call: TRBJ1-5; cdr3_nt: TGTGCCAGCATCTCAGGGGGCAATCAGCCCCAGCATTTT; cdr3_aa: CASISGGNQPQHF
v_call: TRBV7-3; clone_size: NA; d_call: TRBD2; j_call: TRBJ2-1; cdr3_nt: TGTGCCAGCAGCGCCGGGACTAGCCAATACAATGAGCAGTTCTTC; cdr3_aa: CASSAGTSQYNEQFF
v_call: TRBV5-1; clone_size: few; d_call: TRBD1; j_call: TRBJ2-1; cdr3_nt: TGCGCCAGCAGCTTGGGCAGGAACCGGGACAGGGGGAATGAGCAGTTCTTC; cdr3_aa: CASSLGRNRDRGNEQFF
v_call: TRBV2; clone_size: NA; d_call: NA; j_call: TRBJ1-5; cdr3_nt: TGTGCCAGCAGCCTGGACAAGGTTTATCAGCCCCAGCATTTT; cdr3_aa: CASSLDKVYQPQHF
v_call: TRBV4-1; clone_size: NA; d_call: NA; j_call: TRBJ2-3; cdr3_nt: TGCGCCAGCAGCCCCCAGGTTGGGGGTACAGATACGCAGTATTTT; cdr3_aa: CASSPQVGGTDTQYF
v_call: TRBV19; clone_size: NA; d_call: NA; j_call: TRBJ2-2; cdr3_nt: TGTGCCAGCACCCTGGAGCCAGCCGGGGAGCTGTTTTTT; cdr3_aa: CASTLEPAGELFF
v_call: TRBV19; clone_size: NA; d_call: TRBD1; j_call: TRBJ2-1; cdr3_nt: TGTGCCAGTACCTCCTTAACAGGGGCGGCCTACAATGAGCAGTTCTTC; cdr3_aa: CASTSLTGAAYNEQFF
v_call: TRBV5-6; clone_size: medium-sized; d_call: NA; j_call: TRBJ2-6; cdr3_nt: TGTGCCAGCAGCTTGGCCTACGCCCAGTCTGGGGCCAACGTCCTGACTTTC; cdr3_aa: CASSLAYAQSGANVLTF
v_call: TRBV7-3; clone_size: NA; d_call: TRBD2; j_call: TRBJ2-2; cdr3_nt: TGTGCCAGCAGCTCGATGTCTACGGGGGGCACCGGGGAGCTGTTTTTT; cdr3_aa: CASSSMSTGGTGELFF
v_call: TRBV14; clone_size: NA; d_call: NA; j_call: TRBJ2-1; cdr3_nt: TGTGCCAGCAGCCGCCCCCCGGGACACTACAATGAGCAGTTCTTC; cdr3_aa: CASSRPPGHYNEQFF
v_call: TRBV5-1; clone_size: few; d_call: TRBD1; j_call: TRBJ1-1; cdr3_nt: TGCGCCAGCAGCATACCAGGGGGAATGAACACTGAAGCTTTCTTT; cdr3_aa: CASSIPGGMNTEAFF
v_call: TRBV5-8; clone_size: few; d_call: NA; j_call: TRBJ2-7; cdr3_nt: TGTGCCAGCAGCCTTACATCCTACGAGCAGTACTTC; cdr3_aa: CASSLTSYEQYF
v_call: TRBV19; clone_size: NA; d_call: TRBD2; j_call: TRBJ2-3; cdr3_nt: TGTGCCAGTAGTCTCGGGACTAGCCCAGATACGCAGTATTTT; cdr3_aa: CASSLGTSPDTQYF
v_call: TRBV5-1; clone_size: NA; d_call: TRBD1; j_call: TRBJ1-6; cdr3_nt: TGCGCCAGCAGCTTACAGGGGGCGGATAATTCACCCCTCCACTTT; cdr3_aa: CASSLQGADNSPLHF
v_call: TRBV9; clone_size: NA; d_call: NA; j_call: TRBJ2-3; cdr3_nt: TGTGCCAGCAGCCGAACCCCGGGGGCTGATAGAAATACGCAGTATTTT; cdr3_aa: CASSRTPGADRNTQYF
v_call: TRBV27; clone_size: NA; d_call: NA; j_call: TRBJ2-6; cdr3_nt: TGTGCCAGCAGTTTATTGAGCTCTGGGGCCAACGTCCTGACTTTC; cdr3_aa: CASSLLSSGANVLTF
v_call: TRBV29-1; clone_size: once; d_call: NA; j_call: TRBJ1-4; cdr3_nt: TGCAGCGGGGGGACCCCCAATGAAAAACTGTTTTTT; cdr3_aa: CSGGTPNEKLFF